This T cell receptor (beta chain) came from a study of T cells expressing NK-cell markers. Study details: Within the sequenced cohort of eight donors, seven exhibited HCMV seropositivity and one was seronegative.

The CDR3 is 13 residues long. CDR1 KGHDR and CDR2 SFDVKD come from the germline V gene. TCRdb re-called the 5' RACE reads; one entry per CDR3 protein, DNA not given. The repertoire table contains about 370,000 distinct CDR3 sequences. The TCR was taken from a woman aged 45-59 years in good health. The sample was blood T cells: a sorted CD56 or NKG2C T cell subset, CD4+ or CD8+ T cells, or bulk PBMC T cells (not recorded which). The V call is TRBV24-1, the J call TRBJ2-3. CDR3 protein: CATSDLLQGIQYF.